The 10 T cell receptor beta chains in this list originate from one sample, sequenced in a study of T cells in women clearing cervical HPV infection (dated by TCRdb to between 2018 and 2020). The library was generated by the immunoSEQ multiplex PCR assay. Not all clones reach the TCRdb copy of this immuneACCESS table, which keeps in-frame sequences only. Checked studies attribute under half of the gap to unresolved V genes and leave the rest unexplained. The table for this sample records tens of thousands of clones. The ten largest clonotypes hold roughly 5% of the sample. The specimen was blood buffy coat. The origin of the receptors is a woman aged 18 to 75 with a cervical HPV16 infection that either progressed to CIN3+ or cleared (not recorded which).

Details on this clone: With the read ending 3 residues before the CDR3 end, the germline J gene is used to fill in that end. The V and J genes are TRBV11-2 and TRBJ2-5, with 13 bases identical to TRBD2. Germline V gene data show CDR1 as SGHAT and CDR2 as FQNNGV. CDR3 length equals 15 residues. V lost 5 bases to trimming and J lost 6 bases; unmatched junction nucleotides: 6. CDR3 bases read: TGTGCCAGCAGCCATGGACTAGCGGGGGAACAGACC. It encodes CASSHGLAGEQT. The whole CDR3 is CASSHGLAGEQTQYF.

The CDR3 is CASSWRGGNADTQYF. The sequenced part of the CDR3 DNA is TGCGCCAGCAGCTGGCGAGGGGGCAACGCAGATACG. This chain links TRBV5-1 with TRBJ2-3; 7 bases map to TRBD1. The CDR3 end lies 3 residues beyond the end of the read and is filled in from the germline J gene. The V and J ends lost 3 bases and 4 bases, in that order; junction bases with no gene match: 8. The CDR3 is 15 amino acids. The germline CDR1 and CDR2 sequences are SGHRS and YFSETQ.

Concerning this clone: Read data end 3 residues before the CDR3 end; the end is taken from the germline J gene. The chain recombines TRBV5-1 with TRBJ2-7; D is perhaps TRBD1 (5 bases). Germline loops: CDR1 SGHRS, CDR2 YFSETQ. The CDR3 contains 13 residues. Trimming took 4 bases from V and 1 from J, leaving 9 bases between them. CDR3 bases read: TGCGCCAGCAGCATGACAGCTTCCTACGAG. It yields the protein CASSMTASYE. The full CDR3 reads CASSMTASYEQYF.

With respect to this clone: The germline gene is not matched at one end of the junction; a read error may be the cause. The read ends 3 residues early relative to the CDR3; the germline J gene fills the gap. The gene calls are TRBV4-2 and TRBJ2-2; 10 positions agree with TRBD1. This CDR3 is built from 17 residues. Germline assignment: CDR1 LGHNA and CDR2 YNFKEQ. The CDR3 here is CASSQGTGVRNTGELFF. Incomplete CDR3 DNA: TGCGCCAGCAGCCAAGGGACAGGGGTACGCAACACCGGGGAG.

About this clone: Read coverage stops 3 residues before the CDR3 terminus; the germline J gene supplies the remainder. J is TRBJ2-3 and V is TRBV29-1; 9 bases match TRBD1. The length of the CDR3 is 13 residues. CDR1 and CDR2 from the germline V gene are SQVTM and ANQGSEA. CDR3 loop: CSGSGQGGETQYF. Incomplete CDR3 DNA: TGCAGCGGCTCGGGACAGGGAGGAGAGACG.

Comments on this clone: The CDR3 is cut off 3 residues early in the read; its end comes from the germline J gene. This sequence joins TRBV20-1 and TRBJ2-1; no firm D call. This CDR3 has 14 amino acids. CDR1 and CDR2 from the germline V gene are DFQATT and SNEGSKA (reference sequence). V dropped 4 bases and J dropped 3 bases, with 13 bases sitting between them. The CDR3 region is CSATTLADYNEQFF. Incomplete CDR3 DNA: TGCAGTGCTACAACCCTGGCAGACTACAATGAG.

On this clone itself: One end of the junction varies from germline; a read error may be responsible. Read data end 3 residues before the CDR3 end; the end is taken from the germline J gene. This chain uses TRBV2 with TRBJ1-6, with D hard to call. The germline gives CDR1 SNHLY, CDR2 FYNNEI. CDR3 size: 14 residues. Incomplete CDR3 DNA: TGTGCCGGCAGTGAAGCGCAAGACACCACACCC. Translation: CAGSEAQDTTP. The whole CDR3 protein is CAGSEAQDTTPLHF.

To note about this clone: Read sequence stops 3 residues before the CDR3 end, and the germline J gene provides the missing end. The chain employs TRBV20-1 and TRBJ2-5, with TRBD2 matching 7 bases. Germline CDR1 reads DFQATT; CDR2 reads SNEGSKA (reference sequence). CDR3 size: 15 residues. The CDR3: CSARDGAGEPDTQYF. The CDR3 bases that were read are TGCAGTGCTAGAGATGGCGCGGGGGAGCCAGATACC.

Note on this clone: The read terminates 3 residues before the CDR3 end, so the remaining end is supplied by the germline J gene. The same CDR3 is also encoded by other DNA sequences in this sample. The genes are TRBV14 and TRBJ1-3; no clear D gene. The CDR3 is made up of 14 amino acids. Trimming cost V 1 base and J 4 bases, with 8 bases left between them. The V gene's germline CDR1 is SGHDN and CDR2 FVKESK. CDR3 protein: CASSQVRRGNTIYF. The sequenced CDR3 bases are TGTGCCAGCAGCCAAGTTCGCAGGGGAAACACC.

About this clone: The junction departs from germline at one end; a sequencing error may be responsible. With the read ending 3 residues before the CDR3 end, the germline J gene is used to fill in that end. The chain employs TRBV4-2 and TRBJ1-4, with D perhaps matching TRBD1 (5 bases). The CDR3 consists of 17 residues. CDR1 is LGHNA, CDR2 YNFKEQ, per germline. The CDR3: CASSQDLEGEGGEKLFF. The CDR3 DNA, read in part, is TGCGCCAGCAGCCAAGATTTGGAAGGGGAGGGTGGTGAAAAA.